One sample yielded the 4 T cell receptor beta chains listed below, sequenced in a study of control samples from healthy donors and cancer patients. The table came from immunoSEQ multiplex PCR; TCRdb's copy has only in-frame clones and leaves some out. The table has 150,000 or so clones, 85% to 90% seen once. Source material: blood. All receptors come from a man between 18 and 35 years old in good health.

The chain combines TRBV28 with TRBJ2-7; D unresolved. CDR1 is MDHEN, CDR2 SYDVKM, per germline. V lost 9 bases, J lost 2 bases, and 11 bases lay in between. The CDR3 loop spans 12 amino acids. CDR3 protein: CARPPGPYEQYF. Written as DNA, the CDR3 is TGTGCCAGACCGCCCGGGCCCTACGAGCAGTACTTC.

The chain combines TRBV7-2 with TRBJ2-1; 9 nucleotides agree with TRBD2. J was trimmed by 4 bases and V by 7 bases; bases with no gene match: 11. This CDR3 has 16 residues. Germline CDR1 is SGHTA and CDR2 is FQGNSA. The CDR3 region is CASTAGGDMGYNEQFF. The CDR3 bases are TGTGCCAGCACCGCGGGGGGGGACATGGGGTACAATGAGCAGTTCTTC.

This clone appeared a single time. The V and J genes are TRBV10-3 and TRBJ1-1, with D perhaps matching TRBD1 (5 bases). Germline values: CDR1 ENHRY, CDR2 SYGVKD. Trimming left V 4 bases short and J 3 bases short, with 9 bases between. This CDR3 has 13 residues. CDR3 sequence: CAISAGGDTEAFF. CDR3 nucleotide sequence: TGTGCCATCAGTGCCGGGGGTGACACTGAAGCTTTCTTT.

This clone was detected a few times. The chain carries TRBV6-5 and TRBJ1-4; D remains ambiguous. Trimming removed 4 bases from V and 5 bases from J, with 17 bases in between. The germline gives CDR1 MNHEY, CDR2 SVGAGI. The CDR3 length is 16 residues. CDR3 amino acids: CASSSREEVGNEKLFF. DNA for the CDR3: TGTGCCAGCAGTTCGCGGGAGGAGGTCGGAAATGAAAAACTGTTTTTT.